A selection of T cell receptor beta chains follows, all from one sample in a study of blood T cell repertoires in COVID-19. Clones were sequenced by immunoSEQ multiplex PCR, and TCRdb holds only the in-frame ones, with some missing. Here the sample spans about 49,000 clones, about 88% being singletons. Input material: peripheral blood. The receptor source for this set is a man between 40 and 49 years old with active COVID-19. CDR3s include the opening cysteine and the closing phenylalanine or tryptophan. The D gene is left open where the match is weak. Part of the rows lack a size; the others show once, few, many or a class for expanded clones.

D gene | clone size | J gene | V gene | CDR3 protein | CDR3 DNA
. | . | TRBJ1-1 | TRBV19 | CASSNQGGGLEAFF | TGTGCCAGTAGTAATCAGGGCGGCGGTCTTGAAGCTTTCTTT
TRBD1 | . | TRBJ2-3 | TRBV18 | CASSQNRGDPATTDTQYF | TGTGCCAGCTCCCAGAACAGGGGTGATCCGGCCACCACAGATACGCAGTATTTT
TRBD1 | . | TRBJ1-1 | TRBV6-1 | CASSVGQGLLDTEAFF | TGTGCCAGCAGTGTTGGACAGGGCCTTCTGGACACTGAAGCTTTCTTT
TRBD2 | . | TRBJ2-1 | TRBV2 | CARGLAFDEQFF | TGTGCCAGAGGACTAGCCTTTGATGAGCAGTTCTTC
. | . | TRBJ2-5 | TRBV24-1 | CATSDSAGVKTQYF | TGTGCCACCAGTGATTCCGCAGGGGTCAAGACCCAGTACTTC
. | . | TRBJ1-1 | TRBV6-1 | CASSERGRSVGTEAFF | TGTGCCAGCAGTGAACGGGGAAGGTCCGTGGGCACTGAAGCTTTCTTT
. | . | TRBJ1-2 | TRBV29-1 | CSVVSSSYGYTF | TGCAGCGTTGTATCTTCCAGCTATGGCTACACCTTC
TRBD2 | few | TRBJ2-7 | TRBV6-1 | CASSEIAGGAYEQYF | TGTGCCAGCAGTGAAATAGCGGGAGGCGCCTACGAGCAGTACTTC
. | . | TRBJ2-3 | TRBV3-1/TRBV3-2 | CASSQGARVFTDTQYF | TGTGCCAGCAGCCAAGGGGCGCGGGTATTCACAGATACGCAGTATTTT
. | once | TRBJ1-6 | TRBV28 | CASSFLRDSPLHF | TGTGCCAGCAGTTTCCTGCGGGATTCACCCCTCCACTTT
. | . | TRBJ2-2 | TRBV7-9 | CASSLGFPVDGELFF | TGTGCCAGCAGCTTAGGGTTTCCGGTCGACGGGGAGCTGTTTTTT
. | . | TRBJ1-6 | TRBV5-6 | CASSLRHYVYSPLHF | TGTGCCAGCAGCTTGCGGCACTATGTCTACTCACCCCTCCACTTT
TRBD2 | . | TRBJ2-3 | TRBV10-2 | CASVAGVYFRGSGDTQYF | TGCGCCAGCGTAGCGGGAGTATATTTCAGGGGTAGCGGGGATACGCAGTATTTT
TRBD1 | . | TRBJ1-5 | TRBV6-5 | CASRAGTEHQPQHF | TGTGCCAGTAGGGCGGGGACAGAGCATCAGCCCCAGCATTTT
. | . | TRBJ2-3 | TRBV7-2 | CASSSPAGSTDTQYF | TGTGCCAGCAGTTCCCCAGCGGGCAGCACAGATACGCAGTATTTT
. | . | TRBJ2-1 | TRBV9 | CASSAPLLRNEQFF | TGTGCCAGCAGCGCCCCCCTATTACGGAATGAGCAGTTCTTC
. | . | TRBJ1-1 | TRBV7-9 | CASSLDTVNTEAFF | TGTGCCAGCAGCTTAGATACAGTGAACACTGAAGCTTTCTTT
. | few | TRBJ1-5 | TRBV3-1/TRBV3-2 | CASSQEWTNNQPQHF | TGTGCCAGCAGCCAAGAGTGGACAAACAATCAGCCCCAGCATTTT
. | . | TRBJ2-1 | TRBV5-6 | CASSLTSSSGNEQFF | TGTGCCAGCAGCTTGACATCATCCTCGGGCAATGAGCAGTTCTTC
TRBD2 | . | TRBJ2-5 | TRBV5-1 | CASSSLAGGPAETQYF | TGCGCCAGCAGCTCGTTAGCGGGAGGGCCCGCAGAGACCCAGTACTTC
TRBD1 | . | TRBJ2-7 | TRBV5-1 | CASQTGEGGEQYF | TGCGCCAGCCAGACAGGGGAAGGTGGTGAGCAGTACTTC
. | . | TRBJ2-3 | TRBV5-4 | CASSSTGVGTDTQYF | TGTGCCAGCAGCTCAACGGGAGTTGGCACAGATACGCAGTATTTT
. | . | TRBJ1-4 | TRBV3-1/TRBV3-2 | CASSPVGRDLNEKLFF | TGTGCCAGCAGCCCAGTCGGCAGGGACTTAAATGAAAAACTGTTTTTT
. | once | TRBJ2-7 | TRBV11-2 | CASTPLGRDSAYEQYF | TGTGCCAGCACCCCCTTAGGGCGGGACTCGGCTTACGAGCAGTACTTC
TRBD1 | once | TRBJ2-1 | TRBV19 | CASSLSSTGVNEQFF | TGTGCCAGTAGTCTATCGAGTACAGGGGTTAATGAGCAGTTCTTC
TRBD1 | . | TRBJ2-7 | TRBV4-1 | CASSRGQGEGLGYEQYF | TGCGCCAGCAGCCGCGGACAGGGAGAAGGCTTGGGCTACGAGCAGTACTTC
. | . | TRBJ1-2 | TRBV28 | CASRVGGGYGYTF | TGTGCCTCCAGGGTGGGAGGGGGCTATGGCTACACCTTC
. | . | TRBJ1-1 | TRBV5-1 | CASSLLQGNTEAFF | TGCGCCAGCAGCTTATTACAGGGGAACACTGAAGCTTTCTTT
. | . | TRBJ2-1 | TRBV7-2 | CASSLAAGTYNEQFF | TGTGCCAGCAGCTTAGCTGCGGGAACCTACAATGAGCAGTTCTTC
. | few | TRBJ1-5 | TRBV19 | CASSIRVGGRVNQPQHF | TGTGCCAGTAGTATACGGGTAGGAGGGAGGGTGAATCAGCCCCAGCATTTT
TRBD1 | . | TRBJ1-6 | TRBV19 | CASSPRTGEPNSPLHF | TGTGCCAGTAGTCCTCGGACAGGGGAGCCTAATTCACCCCTCCACTTT
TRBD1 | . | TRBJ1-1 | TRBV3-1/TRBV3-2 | CASSQRDRESEAFF | TGTGCCAGCAGTCAACGGGACAGGGAGTCTGAAGCTTTCTTT
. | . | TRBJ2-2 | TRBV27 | CASSLIRGAGELFF | TGTGCCAGCAGTTTAATCCGCGGGGCCGGGGAGCTGTTTTTT
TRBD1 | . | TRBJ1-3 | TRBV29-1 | CSVDPTGGTGNTIYF | TGCAGCGTTGACCCGACAGGGGGAACGGGAAACACCATATATTTT
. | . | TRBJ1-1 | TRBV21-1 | CASSKALETDENTEAFF | TGTGCCAGCAGCAAAGCGCTTGAGACAGACGAGAACACTGAAGCTTTCTTT
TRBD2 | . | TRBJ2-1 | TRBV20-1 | CSASSSGGTSSYNEQFF | TGCAGTGCTAGTTCCAGCGGGGGTACGAGCTCCTACAATGAGCAGTTCTTC
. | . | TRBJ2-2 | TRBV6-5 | CASRKFSTGELFF | TGTGCCAGCAGAAAGTTCAGCACCGGGGAGCTGTTTTTT
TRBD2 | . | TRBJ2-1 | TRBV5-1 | CASSLESSGSQFF | TGCGCCAGCAGCTTGGAGTCTAGCGGGAGCCAGTTCTTC
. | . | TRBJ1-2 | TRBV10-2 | CASSESGPGEAGYTF | TGCGCCAGCAGTGAGTCGGGGCCCGGGGAGGCTGGCTACACCTTC
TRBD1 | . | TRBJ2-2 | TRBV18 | CASSPISTGGIDGELFF | TGTGCCAGCTCACCAATATCTACAGGGGGCATTGACGGGGAGCTGTTTTTT
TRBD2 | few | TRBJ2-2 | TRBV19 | CASRSSGRGPGELFF | TGTGCCAGCCGAAGCAGCGGGAGAGGTCCCGGGGAGCTGTTTTTT
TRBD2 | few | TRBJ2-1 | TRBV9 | CASSATPASGTLNEQFF | TGTGCCAGCAGCGCCACCCCGGCTAGCGGGACCTTGAATGAGCAGTTCTTC
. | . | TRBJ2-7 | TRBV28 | CASSASKTGKHEQYF | TGTGCCAGCTCCGCGTCAAAAACAGGGAAGCACGAGCAGTACTTC
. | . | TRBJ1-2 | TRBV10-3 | CAISDLSGYTF | TGTGCCATCAGTGATCTTTCTGGCTACACCTTC
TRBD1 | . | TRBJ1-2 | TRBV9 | CASSVGWDRGNYGYTF | TGTGCCAGCAGCGTAGGGTGGGACAGGGGTAACTATGGCTACACCTTC
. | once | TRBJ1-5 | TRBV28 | CASSLEGLNRPQHF | TGTGCCAGCAGTTTGGAGGGTTTGAATCGGCCCCAGCATTTT
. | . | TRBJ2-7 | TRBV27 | CASSLGGHEQYF | TGTGCCAGCAGTTTGGGGGGTCACGAGCAGTACTTC
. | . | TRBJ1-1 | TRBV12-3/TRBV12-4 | CASSLVSTEAFF | TGTGCCAGCAGTTTAGTCTCCACTGAAGCTTTCTTT
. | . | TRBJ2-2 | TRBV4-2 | CASSQSSGNTPGGELFF | TGTGCCAGCAGCCAAAGTAGCGGAAATACCCCTGGCGGGGAGCTGTTTTTT
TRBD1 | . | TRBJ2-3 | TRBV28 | CAIRRTGYTDTQYF | TGTGCCATCCGTAGGACAGGGTACACAGATACGCAGTATTTT
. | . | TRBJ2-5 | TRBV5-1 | CASSLGQRQETQYF | TGCGCCAGCAGCTTGGGACAGAGACAAGAGACCCAGTACTTC
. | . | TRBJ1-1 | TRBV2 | CASSEATGNTEAFF | TGTGCCAGCAGTGAAGCTACAGGGAACACTGAAGCTTTCTTT
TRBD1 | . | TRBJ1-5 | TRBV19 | CASFPGQGAIVDQPQHF | TGTGCCAGTTTCCCGGGACAGGGGGCAATTGTAGATCAGCCCCAGCATTTT